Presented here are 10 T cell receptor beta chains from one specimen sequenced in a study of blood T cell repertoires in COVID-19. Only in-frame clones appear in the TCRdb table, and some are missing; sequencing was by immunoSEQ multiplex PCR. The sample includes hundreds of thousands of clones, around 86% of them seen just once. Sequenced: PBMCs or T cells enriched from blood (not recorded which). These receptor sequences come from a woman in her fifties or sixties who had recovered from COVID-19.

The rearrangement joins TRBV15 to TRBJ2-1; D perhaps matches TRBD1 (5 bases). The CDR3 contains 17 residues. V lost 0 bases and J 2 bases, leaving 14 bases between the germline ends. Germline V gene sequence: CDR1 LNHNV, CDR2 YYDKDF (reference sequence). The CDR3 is CATSRDAGYFTYNEQFF. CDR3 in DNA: TGTGCCACCAGCAGAGACGCAGGGTATTTCACCTACAATGAGCAGTTCTTC. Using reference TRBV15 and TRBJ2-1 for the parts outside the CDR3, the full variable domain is DAMVIQNPRYQVTQFGKPVTLSCSQTLNHNVMYWYQQKSSQAPKLLFHYYDKDFNNEADTPDNFQSRRPNTSFCFLDIRSPGLGDTAMYLCATSRDAGYFTYNEQFFGPGTRLTVL.

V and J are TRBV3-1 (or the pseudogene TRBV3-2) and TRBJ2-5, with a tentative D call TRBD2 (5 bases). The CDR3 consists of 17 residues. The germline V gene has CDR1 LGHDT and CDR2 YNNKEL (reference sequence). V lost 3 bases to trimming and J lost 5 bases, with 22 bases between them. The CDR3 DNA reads TGTGCCAGCAGCCAGCGAGTTCCGCCCGGAGGTTTGGAGACCCAGTACTTC. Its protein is CASSQRVPPGGLETQYF.

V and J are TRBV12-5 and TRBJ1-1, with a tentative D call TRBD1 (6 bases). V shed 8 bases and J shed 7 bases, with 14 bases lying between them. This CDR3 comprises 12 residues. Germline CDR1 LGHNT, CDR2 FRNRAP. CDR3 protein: CASSFGQREAFF. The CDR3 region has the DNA TGTGCTAGTTCATTCGGACAGCGTGAAGCTTTCTTT.

The CDR3 coding sequence is TGTGCCAGCAGCTTAAGTTGGGGATCCGGGACAGGGTCCAACTATGGCTACACCTTC. Its translation: CASSLSWGSGTGSNYGYTF. The V and J genes are TRBV7-9 and TRBJ1-2, with 9 bases lining up with TRBD1. Trimming cost V 2 bases and J 2 bases; bases outside gene matches: 15. Looked up from germline, CDR1 is SEHNR and CDR2 is FQNEAQ (reference sequence). The CDR3 is made up of 19 amino acids.

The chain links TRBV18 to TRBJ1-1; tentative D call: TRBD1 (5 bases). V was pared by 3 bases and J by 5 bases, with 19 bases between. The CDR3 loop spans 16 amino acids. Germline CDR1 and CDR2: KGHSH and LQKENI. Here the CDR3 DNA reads TGTGCCAGCTCACCGGTTGCGCAGGGTAATCCTACTGAAGCTTTCTTT. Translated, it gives CASSPVAQGNPTEAFF. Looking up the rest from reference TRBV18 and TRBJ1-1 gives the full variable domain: NAGVMQNPRHLVRRRGQEARLRCSPMKGHSHVYWYRQLPEEGLKFMVYLQKENIIDESGMPKERFSAEFPKEGPSILRIQQVVRGDSAAYFCASSPVAQGNPTEAFFGQGTRLTVV.

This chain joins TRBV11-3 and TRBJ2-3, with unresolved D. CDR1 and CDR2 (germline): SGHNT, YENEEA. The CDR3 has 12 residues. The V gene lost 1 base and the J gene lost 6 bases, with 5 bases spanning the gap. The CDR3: CASSLGRDTQYF. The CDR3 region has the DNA TGTGCCAGCAGCTTAGGTCGGGATACGCAGTATTTT.

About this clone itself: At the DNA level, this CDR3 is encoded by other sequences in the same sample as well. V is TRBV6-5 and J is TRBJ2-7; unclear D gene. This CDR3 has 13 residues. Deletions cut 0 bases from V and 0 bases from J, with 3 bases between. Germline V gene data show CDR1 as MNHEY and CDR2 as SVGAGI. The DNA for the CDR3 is TGTGCCAGCAGTTACTCGAGCTCCTACGAGCAGTACTTC. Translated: CASSYSSSYEQYF.

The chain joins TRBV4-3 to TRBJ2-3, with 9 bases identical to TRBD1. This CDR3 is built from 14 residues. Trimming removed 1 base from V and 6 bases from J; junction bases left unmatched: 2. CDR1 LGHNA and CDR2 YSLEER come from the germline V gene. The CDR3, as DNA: TGCGCCAGCAGCCAAGGGGGACAGGGCGATACGCAGTATTTT. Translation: CASSQGGQGDTQYF.

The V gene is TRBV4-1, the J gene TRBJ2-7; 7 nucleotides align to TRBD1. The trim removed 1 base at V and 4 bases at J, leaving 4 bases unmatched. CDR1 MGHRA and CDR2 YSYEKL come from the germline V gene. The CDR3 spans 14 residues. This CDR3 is CASSQADRVYEQYF. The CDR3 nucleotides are TGCGCCAGCAGCCAAGCAGACAGGGTATACGAGCAGTACTTC.

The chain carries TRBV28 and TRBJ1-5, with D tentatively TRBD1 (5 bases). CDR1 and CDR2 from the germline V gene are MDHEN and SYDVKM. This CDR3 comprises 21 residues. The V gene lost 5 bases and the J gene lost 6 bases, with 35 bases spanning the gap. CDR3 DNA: TGTGCCAGCAGTAAGGTAAGCCGGGGAGGGGTCCTTCAGGTGTTGGCTCAGCCCCAGCATTTT. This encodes CASSKVSRGGVLQVLAQPQHF.